These 29 T cell receptor beta chains were sequenced from one sample in a study of CD8 T cells in Susac syndrome. It was with random hexamers that roughly 0.5 to 1 ug RNA was reverse transcribed. TCRdb recomputed calls from the immunoSEQ multiplex PCR reads with MiXCR, one row per CDR3 protein. The sample has about 180,000 distinct CDR3 sequences; under 97% are singletons. The sequenced sample consisted of CD4+ T cells from PBMCs. Every receptor here comes from a human donor with multiple sclerosis.

V gene TRBV24-1 combines with J gene TRBJ1-5; a weak D match, TRBD1 (5 bases). The germline CDR1 and CDR2 sequences are KGHDR and SFDVKD. Trimming removed 7 bases at V and 2 bases at J, with 14 bases between. The CDR3 consists of 15 residues. The CDR3 DNA reads TGTGCCACCAGGTTTCAGGGTAACGGCAATCAGCCCCAGCATTTT. This codes for CATRFQGNGNQPQHF.

V usage is TRBV28 and J usage is TRBJ1-5; no firm D call. The V end was cut by 3 bases, the J end by 5 bases, with 14 bases between. This CDR3 is 15 amino acids long. CDR1 is MDHEN and CDR2 is SYDVKM in the germline V gene. The CDR3 bases are TGTGCCAGCAGTTTCGGTAGGGTCAACGATCAGCCCCAGCATTTT. It specifies CASSFGRVNDQPQHF.

The chain is built from TRBV3-1 and TRBJ1-1; maybe TRBD1 (5 bases). The CDR3 contains 13 residues. CDR1 and CDR2 from the germline V gene are LGHDT and YNNKEL (reference sequence). Trimming took 4 bases from V and 3 from J, leaving 9 bases between them. This CDR3 reads CASSPARDTEAFF. In DNA, the CDR3 is TGTGCCAGCAGCCCGGCCAGGGACACTGAAGCTTTCTTT.

This chain uses TRBV29-1 with TRBJ2-5; 8 nucleotides line up with TRBD1. The germline gives CDR1 SQVTM, CDR2 ANQGSEA. V trimming: 4 bases; J trimming: 5 bases; junction bases outside the gene matches: 6. There are 13 residues in the CDR3. This CDR3 reads CSVADRVPETQYF. In DNA, the CDR3 is TGCAGCGTTGCGGACAGGGTCCCTGAGACCCAGTACTTC.

The DNA of the CDR3 is TGTGCCAGCAGCTTAGCAGGGCCGGGCTACGAGCAGTACTTC. Translating it yields CASSLAGPGYEQYF. The rearrangement links TRBV7-9 to TRBJ2-7; unclear D gene. CDR1 is SEHNR and CDR2 is FQNEAQ in the germline V gene (reference sequence). This CDR3 comprises 14 residues. V was cut by 0 bases and J by 3 bases, with 9 bases left in between.

V and J are TRBV12-5 and TRBJ1-6; D is undetermined. The CDR3 is made up of 11 amino acids. Trimming removed 6 bases at V and 9 bases at J, with 6 bases between. Germline CDR1 and CDR2: LGHNT and FRNRAP. The DNA for the CDR3 is TGTGCTAGTGGGGTCGGTTCACCCCTCCACTTT. Its translation: CASGVGSPLHF.

CDR3 coding DNA: TGTGCCAGCAGCGTAGCCACAGGGAGGGCGAACACCGGGGAGCTGTTTTTT. Its translation: CASSVATGRANTGELFF. The genes are TRBV9 and TRBJ2-2; D perhaps matches TRBD2 (7 bases). The CDR3 runs to 17 residues. The germline V gene has CDR1 SGDLS and CDR2 YYNGEE. V was pared by 0 bases and J by 0 bases, with 12 bases between.

The chain is built from TRBV20-1 and TRBJ1-2; D unresolved. Per the germline V gene, CDR1 is DFQATT and CDR2 is SNEGSKA (reference sequence). The CDR3 is 14 residues long. The V end was cut by 2 bases, the J end by 4 bases, with 14 bases between. CDR3 DNA: TGCAGTGCTAGACCGACGGCCCTTAGCTATGGCTACACCTTC. Encoded protein: CSARPTALSYGYTF.

The V gene is TRBV6-2 or TRBV6-3, the J gene TRBJ2-7; D not resolved. Trimming shortened V by 5 bases and J by 3 bases, and 11 bases separated the two germline ends. This CDR3 region has 13 residues. Germline lookup yields CDR1 MNHEY and CDR2 SVGEGT. The CDR3 bases are TGTGCCAGCAGTAACGCATTTAACTACGAGCAGTACTTC. This encodes CASSNAFNYEQYF.

The V gene is TRBV19, the J gene TRBJ2-5; D gene uncertain. CDR3 length: 13 amino acids. Germline V gene data show CDR1 as LNHDA and CDR2 as SQIVND (reference sequence). V lost 4 bases and J 2 bases, leaving 8 bases between the germline ends. Here the CDR3 reads CASSRGFQETQYF. The CDR3, as DNA: TGTGCCAGTAGTAGAGGCTTTCAAGAGACCCAGTACTTC.

The rearrangement joins TRBV29-1 to TRBJ2-1, with 7 nucleotides matching TRBD1. The germline V gene has CDR1 SQVTM and CDR2 ANQGSEA. The length of the CDR3 is 15 residues. V shed 2 bases, J shed 2 bases, and the junction held 6 bases outside the gene matches. CDR3 residues: CSVETGDRTYNEQFF. CDR3 nucleotide sequence: TGCAGCGTTGAAACAGGGGACAGAACCTACAATGAGCAGTTCTTC.

V and J are TRBV13 and TRBJ2-1; perhaps D is TRBD1 or TRBD2 (6 bases each). Deletions cut 3 bases from V and 9 bases from J, with 9 bases between. CDR1 and CDR2 from the germline V gene are PRHDT and FYEKMQ (reference sequence). This CDR3 is built from 12 residues. The CDR3 bases are TGTGCCAGCAGCTTCAGGGGAGGTGAGCAGTTCTTC. As protein: CASSFRGGEQFF.

The V and J genes are TRBV14 and TRBJ1-6; the D gene is possibly TRBD1 (6 bases). The CDR3 totals 16 residues. V gave up 0 bases and J gave up 4 bases, with 10 bases separating them. Germline CDR1 reads SGHDN; CDR2 reads FVKESK. The CDR3 coding sequence is TGTGCCAGCAGCCAAGACCCCACAGGGTATAATTCACCCCTCCACTTT. This encodes CASSQDPTGYNSPLHF.

The V call is TRBV12-3 or TRBV12-4, the J call TRBJ2-1; 10 bases match TRBD2. V shed 5 bases and J 5 bases; nucleotides not matched to a gene: 12. The CDR3 consists of 17 residues. In DNA, the CDR3 is TGTGCCAGCAGTCCTACTCTAGCGGGGGCTGGCAACAATGAGCAGTTCTTC. Translating it yields CASSPTLAGAGNNEQFF.

The genes are TRBV5-6 and TRBJ1-5; a weak D match, TRBD1 (6 bases). The CDR3 consists of 15 residues. Germline CDR1 SGHDT, CDR2 YYEEEE. Trimming removed 4 bases at V and 1 base at J, with 12 bases between. CDR3 DNA: TGTGCCAGCAGCGAGGGACACTGGAGCAATCAGCCCCAGCATTTT. Protein: CASSEGHWSNQPQHF. The variable domain in full, with the rest retrieved from reference TRBV5-6 and TRBJ1-5, is DAGVTQSPTHLIKTRGQQVTLRCSPKSGHDTVSWYQQALGQGPQFIFQYYEEEERQRGNFPDRFSGHQFPNYSSELNVNALLLGDSALYLCASSEGHWSNQPQHFGDGTRLSIL.

V and J are TRBV28 and TRBJ2-7; 9 bases agree with TRBD1. Trimming took 4 bases from V and 5 from J; bases not matched to a gene: 9. The length of the CDR3 is 15 residues. The germline CDR1 and CDR2 sequences are MDHEN and SYDVKM. The CDR3 region has the DNA TGTGCCAGCAGTTCTCCCGGGACAGGGAGGAACGAGCAGTACTTC. Translation: CASSSPGTGRNEQYF.

The chain links TRBV5-1 to TRBJ1-2; D may be TRBD1 (6 bases). Trimming stripped 4 bases from V and 3 bases from J, with 16 bases between. This CDR3 contains 15 residues. Germline V lookup: CDR1 SGHRS, CDR2 YFSETQ. The CDR3 nucleotides read TGCGCCAGCAGCCCGCCGGAGAGGGGGGACTATGGCTACACCTTC. It specifies CASSPPERGDYGYTF.

This clonotype came up once. The V and J genes are TRBV7-9 and TRBJ2-5; 9 bases map to TRBD1. The CDR3 contains 16 residues. Germline assignment: CDR1 SEHNR and CDR2 FQNEAQ (reference sequence). J lost 4 bases, V lost 2 bases, and 8 bases had no gene match. The CDR3 is CASSLRRTGEGETQYF. The CDR3 DNA is TGTGCCAGCAGCTTACGCCGGACAGGGGAAGGAGAGACCCAGTACTTC.

The CDR3 reads CASSIASTYNSPLHF. Written as DNA, the CDR3 is TGTGCCAGTAGTATAGCAAGTACCTATAATTCACCCCTCCACTTT. The J gene is TRBJ1-6, the V gene TRBV19; no reliable D call. V lost 1 base, J lost 2 bases, and 6 bases lay in between. Germline CDR1 and CDR2: LNHDA and SQIVND (reference sequence). The length of the CDR3 is 15 residues.

The CDR3 nucleotides are TGTGCCAGCAGCCAGGGTAACATTCAGTACTTC. As protein: CASSQGNIQYF. The chain employs TRBV7-9 and TRBJ2-4; TRBD1 is a possible D gene (5 bases). CDR3 length: 11 residues. Germline V gene data show CDR1 as SEHNR and CDR2 as FQNEAQ (reference sequence). V gave up 5 bases and J gave up 7 bases, with 6 bases separating them. Drawing the rest from reference TRBV7-9 and TRBJ2-4, the complete variable domain is DTGVSQNPRHKITKRGQNVTFRCDPISEHNRLYWYRQTLGQGPEFLTYFQNEAQLEKSRLLSDRFSAERPKGSFSTLEIQRTEQGDSAMYLCASSQGNIQYFGAGTRLSVL.

This chain connects TRBV9 to TRBJ1-6, with 8 nucleotides matching TRBD1. This CDR3 has 14 residues. The V and J ends lost 2 bases and 9 bases, in that order; junction bases with no gene match: 4. Germline assignment: CDR1 SGDLS and CDR2 YYNGEE. The CDR3, as DNA: TGTGCCAGCAGCGTCGACAGGGGAGGTTCACCCCTCCACTTT. Encoded protein: CASSVDRGGSPLHF.

The chain employs TRBV25-1 and TRBJ1-5; D remains unclear. Looked up from germline, CDR1 is MGHDK and CDR2 is SYGVNS. The length of the CDR3 is 18 residues. V was pared by 3 bases and J by 2 bases, with 20 bases between. The CDR3 DNA is TGTGCCAGCAGTGATAGAGCCGGAAGCCGGGTCGGCAATCAGCCCCAGCATTTT. Amino acid sequence: CASSDRAGSRVGNQPQHF.

This chain uses TRBV7-2 with TRBJ1-2; D is perhaps TRBD1 (6 bases). This CDR3 is built from 15 residues. Trimming removed 5 bases from V and 0 bases from J, with 13 bases in between. CDR1 SGHTA and CDR2 FQGNSA come from the germline V gene. CDR3: CASSQRTVPNYGYTF. The CDR3 DNA sequence: TGTGCCAGCAGCCAGAGGACAGTACCTAACTATGGCTACACCTTC.

The chain joins TRBV29-1 to TRBJ2-1; 8 bases align to TRBD1. The CDR3 has 15 amino acids. Per germline, CDR1 SQVTM and CDR2 ANQGSEA. V lost 6 bases, J lost 0 bases, and 7 bases stayed unmatched. The CDR3: CSVRGTGASYNEQFF. The CDR3 nucleotides read TGCAGCGTGAGGGGGACAGGAGCCTCCTACAATGAGCAGTTCTTC.

The CDR3 sequence: CSASPGQGGQETQYF. The CDR3 DNA is TGCAGTGCATCACCGGGACAGGGTGGCCAAGAGACCCAGTACTTC. The J gene is TRBJ2-5, the V gene TRBV20-1, with TRBD1 identical over 9 bases. The CDR3 contains 15 residues. Germline V CDR1 and CDR2: DFQATT, SNEGSKA (reference sequence). The junction had 9 bases not matched to a gene; V was cut back by 6 bases and J by 1 base.

The chain carries TRBV20-1 and TRBJ2-2; 12 bases agree with TRBD2. The CDR3 consists of 13 residues. V shed 5 bases, J shed 7 bases, and the junction held 2 bases outside the gene matches. CDR1 and CDR2 (germline): DFQATT, SNEGSKA (reference sequence). CDR3 coding DNA: TGCAGTGCTCTGGGACTAGCGGGCGGGGAGCTGTTTTTT. It is translated as CSALGLAGGELFF.

The chain links TRBV5-4 to TRBJ1-1, with TRBD1 identical over 7 bases. This CDR3 comprises 15 residues. Per the germline V gene, CDR1 is SGHNT and CDR2 is YYREEE (reference sequence). With 4 bases clipped from V and 1 base from J, the junction kept 7 bases outside the gene matches. CDR3 sequence reads: CASSLRTGSNTEAFF. Written as DNA, the CDR3 is TGTGCCAGCAGCCTCCGGACAGGTTCGAACACTGAAGCTTTCTTT.

The CDR3 protein is CASSPTGYETQYF. The CDR3 coding sequence is TGTGCCAGCAGCCCGACAGGGTACGAGACCCAGTACTTC. The chain is built from TRBV7-6 and TRBJ2-5; 7 bases are a match to TRBD1. Looked up from germline, CDR1 is SGHVS and CDR2 is FNYEAQ. V lost 5 bases, J lost 5 bases, and 5 bases stayed unmatched. This CDR3 comprises 13 residues.

The chain combines TRBV7-9 with TRBJ2-1; tentatively, D is TRBD1 (6 bases). V lost 5 bases and J lost 8, with 16 bases in between. Per germline, CDR1 SEHNR and CDR2 FQNEAQ (reference sequence). This CDR3 is 14 amino acids long. The CDR3 is CASSPLYQGHEQFF. The CDR3 region has the DNA TGTGCCAGCAGCCCGTTGTACCAGGGGCATGAGCAGTTCTTC.